These T cell receptor beta chains were read from a single sample in a study of T cells in Graves' hyperthyroidism and ophthalmopathy. MiXCR, applied by TCRdb to the multiplex PCR reads, yields one record per CDR3 protein. In the table there are a few hundred thousand distinct CDR3 sequences, 15% to 20% of which are singletons. The sequenced material came from blood. The receptors come from a woman in her fifties or sixties with Graves' hyperthyroidism. The CDR3 runs from the conserved cysteine through the conserved F or W. The order of the fields is CDR3 length, J gene, V gene, clone size, D gene, CDR3 DNA, CDR3 protein. D genes are given only for firm matches. Clone size is given for some rows only: seen once, a few or many times, or a class if the clone is expanded.

length: 16
J: TRBJ2-5
V: TRBV6-1
size: few
D: TRBD2
DNA: TGTGCCAGCAGTCCCCTTGGACTAGCGGGGCTTGAGACCCAGTACTTC
CDR3: CASSPLGLAGLETQYF

length: 14
J: TRBJ1-2
V: TRBV3-1
size: many
D: -
DNA: TGTGCCAGCAGCCAAGATCAGGGGAACTATGGCTACACCTTC
CDR3: CASSQDQGNYGYTF

length: 16
J: TRBJ2-7
V: TRBV9
size: few
D: TRBD2
DNA: TGTGCCAGCAGCGTAGGTAGCGGGATGGGCTCCTACGAGCAGTACTTC
CDR3: CASSVGSGMGSYEQYF

length: 19
J: TRBJ2-2
V: TRBV5-1
size: many
D: TRBD2
DNA: TGCGCCAGCAGATCAAGGTTCGCGGGGACCGCGGGGGGTCCCGGGGAGCTGTTTTTT
CDR3: CASRSRFAGTAGGPGELFF

length: 16
J: TRBJ1-3
V: TRBV7-9
size: -
D: -
DNA: TGTGCCAGCAGCTCCACTCTCGGAGGGATTAGAAACACCATATATTTT
CDR3: CASSSTLGGIRNTIYF

length: 14
J: TRBJ2-5
V: TRBV5-1
size: few
D: TRBD1
DNA: TGCGCCAGCAGCCATGACAGGGGCGAAGAGACCCAGTACTTC
CDR3: CASSHDRGEETQYF

length: 14
J: TRBJ2-7
V: TRBV27
size: few
D: -
DNA: TGTGCCAGCAGTTTGGTCGGGACTCCCGGCGAGCAGTACTTC
CDR3: CASSLVGTPGEQYF

length: 14
J: TRBJ2-1
V: TRBV28
size: many
D: TRBD2
DNA: TGTGCCAGCATGGGACTAGCGGTATACAATGAGCAGTTCTTC
CDR3: CASMGLAVYNEQFF

length: 13
J: TRBJ2-7
V: TRBV20-1
size: once
D: -
DNA: TGCAGTGCCCGGCCGGGACTTTCCTACGAGCAGTACTTC
CDR3: CSARPGLSYEQYF

length: 15
J: TRBJ1-2
V: TRBV7-9
size: few
D: TRBD1
DNA: TGTGCCAGCAGCTCCTCGGACAGGACTAACTATGGCTACACCTTC
CDR3: CASSSSDRTNYGYTF

length: 15
J: TRBJ1-6
V: TRBV20-1
size: few
D: -
DNA: TGCAGTGCTAGCTTGGACAGTCTCTATAATTCACCCCTCCACTTT
CDR3: CSASLDSLYNSPLHF

length: 15
J: TRBJ2-3
V: TRBV13
size: -
D: TRBD1
DNA: TGTGCCAGCAGCCCCGGGACAGGGACTGCAGATACGCAGTATTTT
CDR3: CASSPGTGTADTQYF

length: 14
J: TRBJ2-3
V: TRBV11-2
size: many
D: -
DNA: TGTGCCAGCAGCTTGCTTCGCGCCGTAGATACGCAGTATTTT
CDR3: CASSLLRAVDTQYF

length: 15
J: TRBJ2-2
V: TRBV5-1
size: -
D: TRBD2
DNA: TGCGCCAGCAGCGTGGGACTACCGAACACCGGGGAGCTGTTTTTT
CDR3: CASSVGLPNTGELFF

length: 13
J: TRBJ1-6
V: TRBV27
size: -
D: -
DNA: TGTGCCAGCAGTTTATTTAGAAATTCACCCCTCCACTTT
CDR3: CASSLFRNSPLHF

length: 11
J: TRBJ2-7
V: TRBV2
size: few
D: -
DNA: TGTGCCAGCCACACAGGGAACGAGCAGTACTTC
CDR3: CASHTGNEQYF

length: 13
J: TRBJ2-3
V: TRBV4-1
size: -
D: -
DNA: TGCGCCAGCAGCCAAGGGGTCGGGGATACGCAGTATTTT
CDR3: CASSQGVGDTQYF

length: 14
J: TRBJ2-3
V: TRBV30
size: many
D: TRBD2
DNA: TGTGCCTGGAGTGTAATGGCTAGCGGAGATACGCAGTATTTT
CDR3: CAWSVMASGDTQYF

length: 13
J: TRBJ1-3
V: TRBV7-9
size: -
D: -
DNA: TGTGCCAGCAGCTTAGTATATGGAAACACCATATATTTT
CDR3: CASSLVYGNTIYF

length: 12
J: TRBJ1-4
V: TRBV6-1
size: -
D: -
DNA: TGTGCCAGCGGGTCTCCTAATGAAAAACTGTTTTTT
CDR3: CASGSPNEKLFF

length: 16
J: TRBJ1-4
V: TRBV10-3
size: -
D: TRBD1
DNA: TGTGCCATCAGTGAGTCGAAGGGGACAGGGGGTGAAAAACTGTTTTTT
CDR3: CAISESKGTGGEKLFF

length: 15
J: TRBJ2-3
V: TRBV20-1
size: -
D: TRBD2
DNA: TGCAGCTCTTCCGGGACTAGCGGGAGCACAGATACGCAGTATTTT
CDR3: CSSSGTSGSTDTQYF

length: 13
J: TRBJ1-5
V: TRBV20-1
size: many
D: TRBD1
DNA: TGCAGTGCTCCCGGACAGGGCAATCAGCCCCAGCATTTT
CDR3: CSAPGQGNQPQHF

length: 13
J: TRBJ1-3
V: TRBV6-1
size: few
D: -
DNA: TGTGCCAGCAGTGGATGGAGGGGAAACACCATATATTTT
CDR3: CASSGWRGNTIYF

length: 13
J: TRBJ2-7
V: TRBV20-1
size: -
D: TRBD1
DNA: TGCAGTGCTCCCCGGGACAGGGGGTACGAGCAGTACTTC
CDR3: CSAPRDRGYEQYF

length: 14
J: TRBJ2-1
V: TRBV7-9
size: -
D: TRBD1
DNA: TGTGCCAGCAGCCATGACAGGGGCTACAATGAGCAGTTCTTC
CDR3: CASSHDRGYNEQFF

length: 17
J: TRBJ1-2
V: TRBV2
size: many
D: TRBD1
DNA: TGTGCCAGCAGTCCAAGAAAAGCAGGGGGCATCCCCTATGGCTACACCTTC
CDR3: CASSPRKAGGIPYGYTF

length: 14
J: TRBJ1-1
V: TRBV19
size: -
D: -
DNA: TGTGCCAGTAGTCGGAGACTCCCGAACACTGAAGCTTTCTTT
CDR3: CASSRRLPNTEAFF

length: 14
J: TRBJ1-1
V: TRBV6-1
size: few
D: -
DNA: TGTGCCAGCAGTCAACCGGGCCCCCACACTGAAGCTTTCTTT
CDR3: CASSQPGPHTEAFF

length: 16
J: TRBJ2-1
V: TRBV27
size: -
D: TRBD2
DNA: TGTGCCAGCGTCAGAGGTGGGACTAGGGCCTTCAATGAGCAGTTCTTC
CDR3: CASVRGGTRAFNEQFF

length: 16
J: TRBJ2-3
V: TRBV11-1
size: -
D: TRBD2
DNA: TGTGCCAGCAGCATCACTAGCGGGGGGGCTAAGGATACGCAGTATTTT
CDR3: CASSITSGGAKDTQYF

length: 15
J: TRBJ2-5
V: TRBV7-9
size: many
D: TRBD1
DNA: TGTGCCAGCAGCGCGCAAGGGGACAGCCAAGAGACCCAGTACTTC
CDR3: CASSAQGDSQETQYF

length: 15
J: TRBJ2-2
V: TRBV6-1
size: few
D: -
DNA: TGTGCCAGCAGCCCGGACGGCGCGAACACCGGGGAGCTGTTTTTT
CDR3: CASSPDGANTGELFF

length: 14
J: TRBJ1-1
V: TRBV5-1
size: many
D: -
DNA: TGCGCCAGCAGCTTGGAGGGGGGGGTGGCTGAAGCTTTCTTT
CDR3: CASSLEGGVAEAFF

length: 16
J: TRBJ2-1
V: TRBV2
size: few
D: TRBD2
DNA: TGTGCCAGCAGTGCGAGATACACTAGCGGGAGTAATGAGCAGTTCTTC
CDR3: CASSARYTSGSNEQFF